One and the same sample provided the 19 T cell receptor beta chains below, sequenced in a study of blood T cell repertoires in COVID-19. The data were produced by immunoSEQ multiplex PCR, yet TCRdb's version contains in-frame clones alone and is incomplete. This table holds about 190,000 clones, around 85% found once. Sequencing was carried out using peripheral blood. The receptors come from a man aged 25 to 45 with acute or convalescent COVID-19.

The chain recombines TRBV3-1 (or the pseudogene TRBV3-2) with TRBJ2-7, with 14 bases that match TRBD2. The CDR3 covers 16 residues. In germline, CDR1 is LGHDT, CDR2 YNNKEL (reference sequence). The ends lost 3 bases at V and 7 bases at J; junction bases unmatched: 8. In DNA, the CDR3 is TGTGCCAGCAGCCAGAGGGGACTAGCGGGGGTAGGGGAGCAGTACTTC. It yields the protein CASSQRGLAGVGEQYF.

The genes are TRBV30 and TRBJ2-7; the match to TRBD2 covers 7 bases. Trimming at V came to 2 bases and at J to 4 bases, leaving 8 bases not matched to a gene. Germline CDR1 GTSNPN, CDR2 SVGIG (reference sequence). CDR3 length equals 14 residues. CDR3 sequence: CAWSNGGGRYEQYF. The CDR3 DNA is TGTGCCTGGAGTAATGGTGGCGGGAGATACGAGCAGTACTTC.

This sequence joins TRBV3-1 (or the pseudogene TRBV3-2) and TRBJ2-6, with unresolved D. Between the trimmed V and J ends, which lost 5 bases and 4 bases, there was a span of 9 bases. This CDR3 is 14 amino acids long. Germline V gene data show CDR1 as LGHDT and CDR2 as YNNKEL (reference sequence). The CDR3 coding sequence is TGTGCCAGCAGCAAACAGACAGGGGCCAACGTCCTGACTTTC. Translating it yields CASSKQTGANVLTF.

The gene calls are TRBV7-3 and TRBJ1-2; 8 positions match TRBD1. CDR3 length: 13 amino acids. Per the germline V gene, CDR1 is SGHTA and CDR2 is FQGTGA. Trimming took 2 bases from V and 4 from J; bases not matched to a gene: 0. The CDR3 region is CASSLGTGYGYTF. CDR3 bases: TGTGCCAGCAGCTTAGGGACAGGCTATGGCTACACCTTC. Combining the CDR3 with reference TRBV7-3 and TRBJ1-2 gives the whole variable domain GAGVSQTPSNKVTEKGKYVELRCDPISGHTALYWYRQSLGQGPEFLIYFQGTGAADDSGLPNDRFFAVRPEGSVSTLKIQRTERGDSAVYLCASSLGTGYGYTFGSGTRLTVV.

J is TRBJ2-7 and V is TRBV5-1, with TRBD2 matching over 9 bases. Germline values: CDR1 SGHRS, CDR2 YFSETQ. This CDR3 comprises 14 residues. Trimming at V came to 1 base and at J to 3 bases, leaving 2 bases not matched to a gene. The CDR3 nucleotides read TGCGCCAGCAGCTTGCCTAGCGGGAACTACGAGCAGTACTTC. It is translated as CASSLPSGNYEQYF.

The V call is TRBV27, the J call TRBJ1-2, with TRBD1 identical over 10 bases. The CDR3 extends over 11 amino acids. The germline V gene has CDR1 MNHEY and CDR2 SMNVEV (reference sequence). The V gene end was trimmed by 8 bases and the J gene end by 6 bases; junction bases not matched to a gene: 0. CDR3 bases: TGTGCCAGCGGGACAGGGGATGGCTACACCTTC. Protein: CASGTGDGYTF.

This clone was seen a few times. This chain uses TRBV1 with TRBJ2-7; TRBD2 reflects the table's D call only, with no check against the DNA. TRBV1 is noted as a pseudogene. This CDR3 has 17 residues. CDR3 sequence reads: CTSSHSTRTSGFYEQYF. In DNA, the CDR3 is TGCACCAGCAGCCATTCGACGAGGACTAGCGGGTTCTACGAGCAGTACTTC.

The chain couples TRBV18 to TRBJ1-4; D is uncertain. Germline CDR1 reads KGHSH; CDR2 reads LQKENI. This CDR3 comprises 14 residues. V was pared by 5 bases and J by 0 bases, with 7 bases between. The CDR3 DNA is TGTGCCAGCTCATTCTCCGCAACTAATGAAAAACTGTTTTTT. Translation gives CASSFSATNEKLFF.

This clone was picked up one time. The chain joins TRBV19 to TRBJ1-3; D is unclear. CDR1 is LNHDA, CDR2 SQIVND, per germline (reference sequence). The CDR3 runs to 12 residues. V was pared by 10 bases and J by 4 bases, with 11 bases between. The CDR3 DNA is TGTGCCACCTCCCCTAAGGGAAACACCATATATTTT. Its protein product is CATSPKGNTIYF.

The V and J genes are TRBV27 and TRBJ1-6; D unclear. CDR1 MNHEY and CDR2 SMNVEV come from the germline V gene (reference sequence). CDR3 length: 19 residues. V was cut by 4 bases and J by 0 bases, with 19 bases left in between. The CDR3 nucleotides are TGTGCCAGCAGTTGCCCGACTGAACCTACCTTCTCCTATAATTCACCCCTCCACTTT. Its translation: CASSCPTEPTFSYNSPLHF.

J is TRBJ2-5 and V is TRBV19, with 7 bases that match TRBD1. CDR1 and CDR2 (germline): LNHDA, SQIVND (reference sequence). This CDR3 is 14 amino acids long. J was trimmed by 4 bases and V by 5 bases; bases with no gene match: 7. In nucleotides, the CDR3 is TGTGCCAGTAGTCACAGGGGTGTGTCAGAGACCCAGTACTTC. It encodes CASSHRGVSETQYF.

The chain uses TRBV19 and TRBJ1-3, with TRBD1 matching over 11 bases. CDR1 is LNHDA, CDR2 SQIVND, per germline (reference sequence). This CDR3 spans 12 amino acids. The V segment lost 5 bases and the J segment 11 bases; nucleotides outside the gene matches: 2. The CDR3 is CASSPDRGPIYF. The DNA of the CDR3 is TGTGCCAGTAGTCCGGACAGGGGGCCCATATATTTT.

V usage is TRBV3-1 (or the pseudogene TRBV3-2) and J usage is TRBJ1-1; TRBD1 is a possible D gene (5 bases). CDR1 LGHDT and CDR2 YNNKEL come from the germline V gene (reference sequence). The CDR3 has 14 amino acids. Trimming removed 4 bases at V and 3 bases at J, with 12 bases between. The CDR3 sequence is CASSLKGIHTEAFF. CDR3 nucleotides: TGTGCCAGCAGCCTAAAGGGGATCCACACTGAAGCTTTCTTT.

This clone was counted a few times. The CDR3 DNA sequence: TGTGCCAGCAGTGACAACGGGTCCGGGGGCTACACCTTC. This encodes CASSDNGSGGYTF. This sequence joins TRBV6-1 and TRBJ1-2; D remains ambiguous. The CDR3 sequence is 13 residues long. Trimming left V 3 bases short and J 8 bases short, with 13 bases between. Germline lookup yields CDR1 MNHNS and CDR2 SASEGT.

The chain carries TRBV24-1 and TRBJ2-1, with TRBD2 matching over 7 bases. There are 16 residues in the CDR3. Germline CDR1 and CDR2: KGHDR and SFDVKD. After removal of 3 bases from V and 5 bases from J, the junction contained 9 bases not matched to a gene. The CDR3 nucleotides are TGTGCCACCAGTGATCTGCGGGGGAGGCAGAACAATGAGCAGTTCTTC. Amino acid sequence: CATSDLRGRQNNEQFF.

The CDR3 DNA follows: TGTGCCAGCAGCTTAGGACAGTCTGGAAACACCATATATTTT. Amino acids: CASSLGQSGNTIYF. V usage is TRBV7-9 and J usage is TRBJ1-3; tentatively, D is TRBD1 (5 bases). CDR1 and CDR2 (germline): SEHNR, FQNEAQ (reference sequence). This CDR3 is built from 14 residues. Trimming removed 1 base from V and 1 base from J, with 5 bases in between.

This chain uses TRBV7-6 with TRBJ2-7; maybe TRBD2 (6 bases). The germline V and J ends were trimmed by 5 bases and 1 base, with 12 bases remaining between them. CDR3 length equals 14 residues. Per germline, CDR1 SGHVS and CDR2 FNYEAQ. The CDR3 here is CASSDGSLSYEQYF. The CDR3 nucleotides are TGTGCCAGCAGCGACGGGAGCCTGTCCTACGAGCAGTACTTC.

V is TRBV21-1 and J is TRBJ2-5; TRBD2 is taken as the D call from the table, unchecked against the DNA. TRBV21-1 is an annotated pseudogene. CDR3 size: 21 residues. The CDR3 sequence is CASSKKRAGQPKTPYQETQYF. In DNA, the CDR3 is TGTGCCAGCAGCAAAAAAAGGGCGGGTCAGCCGAAAACCCCGTACCAAGAGACCCAGTACTTC.

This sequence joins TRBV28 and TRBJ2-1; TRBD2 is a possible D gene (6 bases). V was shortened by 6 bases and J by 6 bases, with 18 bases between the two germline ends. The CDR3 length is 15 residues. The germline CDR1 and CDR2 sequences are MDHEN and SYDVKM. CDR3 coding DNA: TGTGCCAGCAGGGCTGACCGTGGACTACCCAATGAGCAGTTCTTC. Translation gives CASRADRGLPNEQFF.